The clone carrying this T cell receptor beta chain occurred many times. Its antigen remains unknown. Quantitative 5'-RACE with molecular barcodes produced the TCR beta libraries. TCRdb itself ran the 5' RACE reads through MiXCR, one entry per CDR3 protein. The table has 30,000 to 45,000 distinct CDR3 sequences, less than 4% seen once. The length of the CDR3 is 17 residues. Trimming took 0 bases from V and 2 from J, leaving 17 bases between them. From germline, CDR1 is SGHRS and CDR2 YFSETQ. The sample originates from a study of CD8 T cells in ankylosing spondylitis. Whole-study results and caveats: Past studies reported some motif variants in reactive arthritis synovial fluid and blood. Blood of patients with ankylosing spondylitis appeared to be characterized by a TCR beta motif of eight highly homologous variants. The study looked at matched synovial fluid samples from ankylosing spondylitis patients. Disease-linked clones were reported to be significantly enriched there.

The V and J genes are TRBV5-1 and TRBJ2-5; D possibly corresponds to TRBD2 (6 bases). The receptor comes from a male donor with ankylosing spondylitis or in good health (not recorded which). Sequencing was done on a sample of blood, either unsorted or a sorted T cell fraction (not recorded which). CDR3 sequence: CASSLVIGVGGQETQYF. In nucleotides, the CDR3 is TGCGCCAGCAGCTTGGTGATCGGGGTGGGGGGTCAAGAGACCCAGTACTTC.